Following are 10 T cell receptor beta chains from one sample sequenced in a study of blood T cell repertoires in COVID-19. The assay was immunoSEQ multiplex PCR, and TCRdb's table has in-frame clones only and misses some. The sample has 150,000 or so clones, around 85% seen once. Specimen: peripheral blood. The source is an older woman with acute or convalescent COVID-19.

This clone came up once. J is TRBJ1-1 and V is TRBV6-5; unclear D gene. The CDR3 runs to 15 residues. V was trimmed by 0 bases and J by 2 bases, leaving 10 bases between them. Germline V gene lookup returns CDR1 MNHEY and CDR2 SVGAGI. The CDR3 region has the DNA TGTGCCAGCAGTTACTCGGGCGGGAGAAACACTGAAGCTTTCTTT. Its translation: CASSYSGGRNTEAFF.

The rearrangement joins TRBV2 to TRBJ2-1; D perhaps matches TRBD1 (6 bases). This CDR3 has 13 residues. Germline lookup yields CDR1 SNHLY and CDR2 FYNNEI. V lost 6 bases and J lost 4, with 10 bases in between. This chain's CDR3 is CASRADSYNEQFF. CDR3 nucleotides: TGTGCCAGCAGGGCGGACAGTTACAATGAGCAGTTCTTC.

This clone was seen only once. This chain uses TRBV7-9 with TRBJ1-4, with TRBD1 matching over 7 bases. The V segment lost 5 bases and the J segment 6 bases; nucleotides outside the gene matches: 6. The germline gives CDR1 SEHNR, CDR2 FQNEAQ (reference sequence). This CDR3 spans 14 amino acids. The CDR3 nucleotides are TGTGCCAGCAGCCGACAGGGAAGTGATGAAAAACTGTTTTTT. Amino acids: CASSRQGSDEKLFF.

The chain recombines TRBV7-2 with TRBJ1-4; D is perhaps TRBD1 (6 bases). The CDR3 totals 15 residues. Between the trimmed V and J ends, which lost 4 bases and 6 bases, there was a span of 15 bases. Germline values: CDR1 SGHTA, CDR2 FQGNSA. The CDR3 DNA reads as TGTGCCAGCAGCTCCCGAGGGCAGGGGTATGAAAAACTGTTTTTT. Translation gives CASSSRGQGYEKLFF.

The CDR3 here is CATSRGRIYEQYF. The CDR3, as DNA: TGTGCCACCAGCAGAGGGAGGATTTACGAGCAGTACTTC. The chain couples TRBV15 to TRBJ2-7; the D gene is possibly TRBD2 (5 bases). The CDR3 is 13 amino acids. From germline, CDR1 is LNHNV and CDR2 YYDKDF (reference sequence). Trimming cost V 1 base and J 4 bases, with 8 bases left between them.

The genes are TRBV7-6 and TRBJ2-2; TRBD2 is a possible D gene (6 bases). In germline, CDR1 is SGHVS, CDR2 FNYEAQ. V dropped 5 bases and J dropped 0 bases, with 10 bases sitting between them. The CDR3 covers 15 residues. CDR3 protein: CASSTAGPNTGELFF. DNA of the CDR3: TGTGCCAGCAGCACGGCGGGGCCGAACACCGGGGAGCTGTTTTTT.

The genes are TRBV6-5 and TRBJ1-2; TRBD1 agrees at 9 bases. The CDR3 is made up of 15 amino acids. CDR1 is MNHEY, CDR2 SVGAGI, per germline. With V trimmed by 2 bases and J by 8 bases, 9 bases remained unmatched. The CDR3 DNA is TGTGCCAGCAGTTACGGGGCACAGGGGGCGGAGGGCTACACCTTC. Translating gives CASSYGAQGAEGYTF.

The chain carries TRBV5-6 and TRBJ1-4; 11 bases align to TRBD1. The trim removed 2 bases at V and 6 bases at J, leaving 6 bases unmatched. The CDR3 runs to 16 residues. Germline lookup yields CDR1 SGHDT and CDR2 YYEEEE. The CDR3 bases are TGTGCCAGCAGCTTACTACCGGGACAGGGGGATGAAAAACTGTTTTTT. The encoded protein is CASSLLPGQGDEKLFF.

CDR3 sequence reads: CASSIGAAYNSPLHF. CDR3 DNA sequence: TGTGCCAGTAGTATAGGGGCAGCTTATAATTCACCCCTCCACTTT. The chain carries TRBV19 and TRBJ1-6, with D unresolved. The CDR3 has 15 amino acids. CDR1 is LNHDA, CDR2 SQIVND, per germline (reference sequence). Trimming took off 1 base at V and 4 bases at J, with 8 bases between the two ends.

V and J are TRBV4-1 and TRBJ1-1, with D possibly matching TRBD1 (5 bases). The CDR3 runs to 16 residues. CDR1 is MGHRA, CDR2 YSYEKL, per germline. The V end was cut by 0 bases, the J end by 4 bases, with 15 bases between. The CDR3 is CASSQDGEGLATEAFF. The DNA for the CDR3 is TGCGCCAGCAGCCAAGATGGGGAGGGGTTGGCCACTGAAGCTTTCTTT.